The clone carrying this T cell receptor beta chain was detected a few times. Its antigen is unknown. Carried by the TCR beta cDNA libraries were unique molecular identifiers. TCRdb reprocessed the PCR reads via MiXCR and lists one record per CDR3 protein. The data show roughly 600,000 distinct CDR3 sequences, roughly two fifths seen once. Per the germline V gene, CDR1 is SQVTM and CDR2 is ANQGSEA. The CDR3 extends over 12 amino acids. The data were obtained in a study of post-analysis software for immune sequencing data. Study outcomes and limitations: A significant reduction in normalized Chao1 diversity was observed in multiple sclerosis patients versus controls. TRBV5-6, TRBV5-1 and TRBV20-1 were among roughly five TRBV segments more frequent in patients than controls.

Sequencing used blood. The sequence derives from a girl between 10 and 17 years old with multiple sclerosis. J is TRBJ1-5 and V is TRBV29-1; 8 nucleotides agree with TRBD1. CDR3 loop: CRQGGSNQPQHF. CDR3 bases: TGCAGACAGGGGGGTAGCAATCAGCCCCAGCATTTT.